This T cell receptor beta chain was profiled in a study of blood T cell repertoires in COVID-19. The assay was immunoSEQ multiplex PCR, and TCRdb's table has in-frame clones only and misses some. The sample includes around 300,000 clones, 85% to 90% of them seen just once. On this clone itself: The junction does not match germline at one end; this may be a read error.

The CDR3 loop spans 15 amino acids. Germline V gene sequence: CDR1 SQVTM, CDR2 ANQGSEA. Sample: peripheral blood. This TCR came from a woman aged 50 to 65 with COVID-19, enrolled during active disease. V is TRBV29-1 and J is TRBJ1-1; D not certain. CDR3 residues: CSVEGRFFMNTEAFF. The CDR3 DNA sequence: TGCAGCGTCGAAGGGCGGTTTTTTATGAACACTGAAGCTTTCTTT. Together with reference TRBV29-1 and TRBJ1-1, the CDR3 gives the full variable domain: SAVISQKPSRDICQRGTSLTIQCQVDSQVTMMFWYRQQPGQSLTLIATANQGSEATYESGFVIDKFPISRPNLTFSTLTVSNMSPEDSSIYLCSVEGRFFMNTEAFFGQGTRLTVV.